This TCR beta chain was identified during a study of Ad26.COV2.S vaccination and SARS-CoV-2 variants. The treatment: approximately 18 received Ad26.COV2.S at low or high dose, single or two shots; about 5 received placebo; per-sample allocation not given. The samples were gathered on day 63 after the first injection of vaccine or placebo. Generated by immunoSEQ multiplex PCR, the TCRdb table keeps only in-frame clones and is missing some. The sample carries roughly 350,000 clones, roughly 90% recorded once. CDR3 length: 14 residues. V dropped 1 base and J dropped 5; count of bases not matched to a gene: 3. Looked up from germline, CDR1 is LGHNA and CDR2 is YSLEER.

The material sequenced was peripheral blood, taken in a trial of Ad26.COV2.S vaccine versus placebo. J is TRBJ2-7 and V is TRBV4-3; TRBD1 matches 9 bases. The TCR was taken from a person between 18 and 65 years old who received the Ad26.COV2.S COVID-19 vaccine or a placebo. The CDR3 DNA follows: TGCGCCAGCAGCCAAGCGACAGGGGGGGACGAGCAGTACTTC. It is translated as CASSQATGGDEQYF.